A single sample is the source of the 7 T cell receptor beta chains below, sequenced in a study of blood T cells in healthy people across ages. With a J-beta primer mix and a sample-barcoded 5' primer, a second PCR ran 7 to 11 cycles. TCRdb passed the 5' RACE reads through MiXCR, listing each CDR3 protein once. There are 500,000 to 700,000 distinct CDR3 sequences in the sample; about 30% occur only once, and around 16% lies in the top ten. What was sequenced was blood. Receptors originate from a woman older than 75 in good health.

The table lists this clonotype with a few counts. The chain carries TRBV4-3 and TRBJ2-2; the D gene is possibly TRBD1 (5 bases). Germline loops: CDR1 LGHNA, CDR2 YSLEER. The CDR3 has 16 amino acids. The V end lost 6 bases, the J end lost 2 bases, and 16 bases lay between the germline ends. Written as DNA, the CDR3 is TGCGCCAGCAGTCAGGGTGCCCCAAGTAACACCGGGGAGCTGTTTTTT. Translating gives CASSQGAPSNTGELFF.

The chain recombines TRBV12-3 or TRBV12-4 with TRBJ1-1; possibly TRBD1 for D (6 bases). The CDR3 is 15 residues long. V was trimmed by 4 bases and J by 4 bases, leaving 16 bases between them. Written as DNA, the CDR3 is TGTGCCAGCAGTTCGGGAGGGGGGCCAGGCACTGAAGCTTTCTTT. Encoded protein: CASSSGGGPGTEAFF.

This clonotype was recorded at least ten times. The chain has TRBV12-3 or TRBV12-4 and TRBJ2-1; the D is unclear. Between the trimmed V and J ends, which lost 2 bases and 13 bases, there was a span of 9 bases. The CDR3 has 11 residues. The CDR3: CASSLRKDQFF. Written as DNA, the CDR3 is TGTGCCAGCAGTTTAAGGAAGGATCAGTTCTTC.

This clonotype was counted at least ten times. The rearrangement joins TRBV2 to TRBJ2-1; TRBD2 aligns across 8 bases. The CDR3 covers 13 residues. The germline gives CDR1 SNHLY, CDR2 FYNNEI. Trimming took 4 bases from V and 8 from J; bases not matched to a gene: 4. As DNA, the CDR3 is TGTGCCAGCAGTGTGGCGGGGGGATATGAGCAGTTCTTC. Its protein is CASSVAGGYEQFF.

The chain links TRBV5-1 to TRBJ2-5; D possibly corresponds to TRBD2 (6 bases). Trimming removed 4 bases at V and 5 bases at J, with 12 bases between. Looked up from germline, CDR1 is SGHRS and CDR2 is YFSETQ. CDR3 size: 13 residues. The CDR3 sequence is CASSRQSGETQYF. DNA for the CDR3: TGCGCCAGCAGCCGGCAAAGCGGGGAGACCCAGTACTTC.

Only a few counts were recorded for this clonotype. This rearrangement joins TRBV6-2 or TRBV6-3 to TRBJ1-1, with D perhaps TRBD1 (6 bases). The CDR3 runs 13 residues. Germline CDR1 reads MNHEY; CDR2 reads SVGEGT. The V and J ends lost 5 bases and 7 bases respectively, with 14 bases between them. This CDR3 reads CASSPSGAFEAFF. The CDR3 DNA reads TGTGCCAGCAGTCCCTCGGGGGCATTTGAAGCTTTCTTT.

This clonotype showed up just a few times. The genes are TRBV9 and TRBJ2-1, with D possibly matching TRBD1 (6 bases). Germline CDR1 SGDLS, CDR2 YYNGEE. The CDR3 totals 15 residues. Between the trimmed V and J ends, which lost 0 bases and 6 bases, there was a span of 13 bases. For the CDR3, the DNA is TGTGCCAGCAGCGTAGGGCAGGGGTCGGTCAATGAGCAGTTCTTC. Its translation is CASSVGQGSVNEQFF.